The 14 T cell receptor beta chains in this list originate from one sample, sequenced in a study of T cells in Graves' hyperthyroidism and ophthalmopathy. From RNA transcripts, TCR beta CDR3 regions were amplified. First-round RT-PCR with HTBI primers amplified the TCR CDR3 region. A single record per CDR3 protein comes from TCRdb applying MiXCR to the multiplex PCR reads. The table records a few hundred thousand distinct CDR3 sequences, 15% to 18% of them present only once. The material sequenced was blood. All receptors come from a woman aged 30 to 39 with Graves' hyperthyroidism.

This clonotype was seen a few times. The rearrangement links TRBV5-1 to TRBJ1-2; 7 positions agree with TRBD1. With 3 bases clipped from V and 6 bases from J, the junction kept 8 bases outside the gene matches. The CDR3 loop spans 14 amino acids. The V gene's germline CDR1 is SGHRS and CDR2 YFSETQ. The CDR3 region has the DNA TGCGCCAGCAGCTCGACAGGGCCTATCCATGGCTACACCTTC. It yields the protein CASSSTGPIHGYTF.

This clonotype has at least ten counts. This sequence joins TRBV29-1 and TRBJ2-7; 7 positions match TRBD1. CDR1 and CDR2 from the germline V gene are SQVTM and ANQGSEA. V was pared by 5 bases and J by 1 base, with 11 bases of the junction left unmatched. The CDR3 contains 15 residues. The DNA for the CDR3 is TGCAGCGTTATGGTCAGGGTACAGGGGTCCTACGAGCAGTACTTC. It encodes CSVMVRVQGSYEQYF.

The chain couples TRBV19 to TRBJ1-1; D is perhaps TRBD1 (6 bases). Trimming pared 6 bases from V and 4 bases from J, leaving 12 bases between. CDR1 and CDR2 (germline): LNHDA, SQIVND (reference sequence). The CDR3 totals 13 residues. The CDR3 protein is CASRQGRGTEAFF. CDR3 in DNA: TGTGCCAGTAGACAGGGCAGAGGCACTGAAGCTTTCTTT.

This clonotype showed up just a few times. The chain uses TRBV4-2 and TRBJ2-3; D possibly corresponds to TRBD2 (5 bases). Per germline, CDR1 LGHNA and CDR2 YNFKEQ. V was trimmed by 0 bases and J by 2 bases, leaving 12 bases between them. This CDR3 has 16 amino acids. The CDR3 loop is CASSQDVGEPTDTQYF. CDR3 nucleotides: TGTGCCAGCAGCCAAGATGTCGGGGAACCCACAGATACGCAGTATTTT.

The V gene is TRBV6-5, the J gene TRBJ2-7; TRBD2 aligns across 9 bases. J gave up 9 bases and V 1 base, and 22 bases lay outside the gene matches. CDR1 is MNHEY, CDR2 SVGAGI, per germline. The CDR3 spans 19 residues. The CDR3 is CASSYFGYSSGRIYVGQYF. The CDR3 bases are TGTGCCAGCAGTTACTTTGGATATAGTAGCGGGAGAATATATGTTGGGCAGTACTTC.

This clonotype appeared a few times. This rearrangement joins TRBV12-3 or TRBV12-4 to TRBJ2-5, with TRBD2 matching 8 bases. The CDR3 is 18 residues long. The J segment lost 5 bases and the V segment lost 1 base, leaving 15 bases of the junction unmatched. CDR3 residues: CASSLVGWGAGGRETQYF. The CDR3 region has the DNA TGTGCCAGCAGTTTAGTGGGGTGGGGTGCGGGAGGTCGGGAGACCCAGTACTTC.

The sample holds a few counts of this clonotype. This may be a read error, as it is one base from a much larger clone. The chain employs TRBV18 and TRBJ2-5, with unresolved D. Germline CDR1 and CDR2: KGHSH and LQKENI. The CDR3 sequence is 14 residues long. CDR3 loop: CASSPPMEQEAQYF. For the CDR3, the DNA is TGTGCCAGCTCACCACCCATGGAGCAAGAGGCCCAGTACTTC.

V gene TRBV5-1 combines with J gene TRBJ2-1, with 8 positions matching TRBD1. CDR1 and CDR2 (germline): SGHRS, YFSETQ. This CDR3 is 14 amino acids long. V shed 3 bases, J shed 10 bases, and the junction held 9 bases outside the gene matches. CDR3 region: CASSSRTGQDEQFF. The CDR3 DNA reads TGCGCCAGCAGCTCCCGGACAGGGCAGGACGAGCAGTTCTTC.

As regards this clonotype: A much bigger clone sits one base away, suggesting this may be a read error. The DNA of the CDR3 is TGTGCCAGCAGTGGATCCCCTAAAATGAACACTGAAGCTTTCTTT. It yields the protein CASSGSPKMNTEAFF. The rearrangement links TRBV2 to TRBJ1-1; D call uncertain. The germline V and J ends were trimmed by 4 bases and 0 bases, with 12 bases remaining between them. Germline V gives CDR1 SNHLY, CDR2 FYNNEI. The CDR3 extends over 15 amino acids. The complete variable domain, with remaining parts taken from reference TRBV2 and TRBJ1-1, reads EPEVTQTPSHQVTQMGQEVILRCVPISNHLYFYWYRQILGQKVEFLVSFYNNEISEKSEIFDDQFSVERPDGSNFTLKIRSTKLEDSAMYFCASSGSPKMNTEAFFGQGTRLTVV.

This clonotype was recorded at least ten times. The rearrangement uses TRBV12-5 and TRBJ2-3; the D gene is possibly TRBD2 (5 bases). CDR1 LGHNT and CDR2 FRNRAP come from the germline V gene. The CDR3 length is 12 residues. V dropped 9 bases and J dropped 2 bases, with 9 bases sitting between them. The CDR3 DNA reads TGTGCTAGCGGGGTCTTCACAGATACGCAGTATTTT. It yields the protein CASGVFTDTQYF.

This clonotype was observed at least ten times. V is TRBV20-1 and J is TRBJ2-7; tentative D call: TRBD2 (6 bases). CDR1 is DFQATT and CDR2 is SNEGSKA in the germline V gene (reference sequence). This CDR3 spans 16 amino acids. The V end was cut by 0 bases, the J end by 4 bases, with 19 bases between. CDR3 sequence reads: CSARESGVTRFYEQYF. CDR3 DNA: TGCAGTGCTAGAGAATCGGGAGTCACGCGATTTTACGAGCAGTACTTC.

This clonotype was observed a handful of times. The chain employs TRBV11-2 and TRBJ1-3; D not certain. CDR1 and CDR2 (germline): SGHAT, FQNNGV. CDR3 length: 15 amino acids. Trimming stripped 2 bases from V and 3 bases from J, with 11 bases between. CDR3 sequence reads: CASSLMEQLGNTIYF. CDR3 coding DNA: TGTGCCAGCAGCTTAATGGAGCAACTTGGAAACACCATATATTTT.

This clonotype was seen many times. The rearrangement links TRBV30 to TRBJ2-3, with TRBD1 matching over 7 bases. CDR3 size: 14 residues. Germline CDR1 GTSNPN, CDR2 SVGIG (reference sequence). Trimming removed 3 bases from V and 2 bases from J; junction bases left unmatched: 5. The CDR3, as DNA: TGTGCCTGGAGCGCCGGACAGGACACAGATACGCAGTATTTT. The encoded protein is CAWSAGQDTDTQYF.

This clonotype has ten or more counts. V gene TRBV6-2 or TRBV6-3 combines with J gene TRBJ2-7; 13 positions agree with TRBD2. V lost 6 bases to trimming and J lost 4 bases; unmatched junction nucleotides: 6. CDR3 length equals 15 residues. CDR1 is MNHEY, CDR2 SVGEGT, per germline. As DNA, the CDR3 is TGTGCCAGCAGACCCGGGACTAGCGGGAAGTACGAGCAGTACTTC. Translated: CASRPGTSGKYEQYF.